This TCR beta chain was captured in a study of blood T cell repertoires in COVID-19. Whole-study context: Samples of COVID-19 (acute and convalescent) were obtained from the United States, Italy and Spain. PBMCs, B-cell-depleted T cells, or T cells were the source of the cDNA or gDNA that made up the material.

V lost 0 bases and J lost 6; bases outside the gene matches: 7. The CDR3 spans 16 residues. Germline assignment: CDR1 SGHRS and CDR2 YFSETQ. Original processing methods: Scientists estimated how many nucleated cells there were by amplifying reference gene primers. Sequenced by immunoSEQ multiplex PCR; TCRdb stores in-frame clones only, minus some. That table supplies the V and J calls and clone size; D and trimming were determined from the DNA. The sample has over 40,000 clones; approximately 82% are singletons. Sequencing was carried out using peripheral blood. The rearrangement joins TRBV5-1 to TRBJ2-1; 9 positions agree with TRBD1. The sequence was obtained from a human donor in a cohort sampled during active COVID-19. The CDR3 DNA sequence: TGCGCCAGCAGCTTGGACACCGGGACAGGGAGCAATGAGCAGTTCTTC. Its translation is CASSLDTGTGSNEQFF.